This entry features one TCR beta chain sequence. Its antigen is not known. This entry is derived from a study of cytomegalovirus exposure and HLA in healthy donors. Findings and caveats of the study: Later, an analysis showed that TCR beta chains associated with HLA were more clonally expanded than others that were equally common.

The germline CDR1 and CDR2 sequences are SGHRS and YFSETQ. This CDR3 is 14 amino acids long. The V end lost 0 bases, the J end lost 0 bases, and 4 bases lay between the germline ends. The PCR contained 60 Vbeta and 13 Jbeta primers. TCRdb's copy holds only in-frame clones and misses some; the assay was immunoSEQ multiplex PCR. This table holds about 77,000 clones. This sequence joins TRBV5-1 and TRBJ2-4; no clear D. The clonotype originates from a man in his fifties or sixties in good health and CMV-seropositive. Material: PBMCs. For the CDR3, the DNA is TGCGCCAGCAGCTTGGGGCAAGCCAAAAACATTCAGTACTTC. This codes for CASSLGQAKNIQYF.